The 2 T cell receptor beta chains below come from one sample, sequenced in a study of shared clonotypes between healthy human individuals. Repertoires were generated with immunoSEQ multiplex PCR, while TCRdb's copy carries only in-frame clones and drops some. The sample includes 1.4 million to 1.5 million clones, approximately 96% of them seen just once. Sequenced: naive CD4+ T cells sorted from blood. Subset indicated: CD45RA+ positively selected. These receptors all stem from a man under 40 in good health.

The chain uses TRBV7-6 and TRBJ2-1; TRBD2 aligns across 8 bases. The trim removed 5 bases at V and 12 bases at J, leaving 15 bases unmatched. CDR3 length: 15 amino acids. The germline V gene has CDR1 SGHVS and CDR2 FNYEAQ. The CDR3 reads CASSQNGREGPRQFF. The CDR3 DNA is TGTGCCAGCAGCCAAAACGGTCGGGAGGGCCCTCGGCAGTTCTTC.

The chain employs TRBV11-2 and TRBJ2-2, with 8 bases that match TRBD1. The CDR3 runs to 17 residues. CDR1 is SGHAT, CDR2 FQNNGV, per germline. After removal of 1 base from V and 2 bases from J, the junction contained 6 bases not matched to a gene. The CDR3 sequence: CASSLARDRSNTGELFF. Here the CDR3 DNA reads TGTGCCAGCAGCTTAGCCCGGGACAGGAGTAACACCGGGGAGCTGTTTTTT. The whole variable domain, remainder taken from reference TRBV11-2 and TRBJ2-2, is EAGVAQSPRYKIIEKRQSVAFWCNPISGHATLYWYQQILGQGPKLLIQFQNNGVVDDSQLPKDRFSAERLKGVDSTLKIQPAKLEDSAVYLCASSLARDRSNTGELFFGEGSRLTVL.